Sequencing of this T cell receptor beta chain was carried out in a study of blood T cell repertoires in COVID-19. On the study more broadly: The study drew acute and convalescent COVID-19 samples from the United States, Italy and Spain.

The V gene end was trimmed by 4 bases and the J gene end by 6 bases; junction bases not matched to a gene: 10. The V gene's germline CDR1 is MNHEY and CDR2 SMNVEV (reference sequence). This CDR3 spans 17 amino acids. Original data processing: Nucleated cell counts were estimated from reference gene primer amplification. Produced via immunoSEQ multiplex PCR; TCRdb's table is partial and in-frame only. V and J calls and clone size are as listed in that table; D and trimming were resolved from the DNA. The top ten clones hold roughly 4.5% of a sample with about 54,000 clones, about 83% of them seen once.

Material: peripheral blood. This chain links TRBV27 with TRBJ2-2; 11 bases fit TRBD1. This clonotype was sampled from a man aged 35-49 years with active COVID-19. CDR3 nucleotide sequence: TGTGCCAGCAGTTACCTCCTGACGGGACAGGGGGCCGGGGAGCTGTTTTTT. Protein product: CASSYLLTGQGAGELFF.